These 21 T cell receptor beta chains were all obtained from the same sample, sequenced in a study of blood T cell repertoires in COVID-19. The assay was immunoSEQ multiplex PCR, and TCRdb's table has in-frame clones only and misses some. The sample contains some 140,000 clones, more than 75% of which appear only once. The sequenced sample consisted of peripheral blood. The receptors here all came from a man of 80 years or more with acute or convalescent COVID-19.

The J gene is TRBJ2-7, the V gene TRBV5-1; a weak D match, TRBD1 (6 bases). V shed 2 bases and J shed 6 bases, with 9 bases lying between them. CDR3 size: 12 residues. In germline, CDR1 is SGHRS, CDR2 YFSETQ. CDR3 loop: CASSLMDSEQYF. The CDR3 DNA reads as TGCGCCAGCAGCTTAATGGACAGCGAGCAGTACTTC.

The chain joins TRBV7-3 to TRBJ1-5; 9 bases map to TRBD1. The CDR3 length is 13 residues. Losses at the gene ends were 5 bases for V and 5 bases for J; bases not matched to a gene: 1. The germline CDR1 and CDR2 sequences are SGHTA and FQGTGA. The DNA for the CDR3 is TGTGCCAGCAGCCGGACAGGGGATCAGCCCCAGCATTTT. This encodes CASSRTGDQPQHF. Based on the CDR3 plus reference TRBV7-3 and TRBJ1-5, the full variable domain is GAGVSQTPSNKVTEKGKYVELRCDPISGHTALYWYRQSLGQGPEFLIYFQGTGAADDSGLPNDRFFAVRPEGSVSTLKIQRTERGDSAVYLCASSRTGDQPQHFGDGTRLSIL.

This clone was seen only once. The chain joins TRBV3-1 (or the pseudogene TRBV3-2) to TRBJ2-7; 11 bases align to TRBD1. Germline-derived CDR1 and CDR2 are LGHDT and YNNKEL (reference sequence). V shed 4 bases and J 5 bases; nucleotides not matched to a gene: 4. The CDR3 runs 14 residues. CDR3 nucleotides: TGTGCCAGCAGCCCTTGGACAGGGGGCCACGAGCAGTACTTC. Protein product: CASSPWTGGHEQYF.

The chain joins TRBV4-3 to TRBJ2-5, with 7 bases fitting TRBD2. With 0 bases clipped from V and 5 bases from J, the junction kept 3 bases outside the gene matches. The length of the CDR3 is 14 residues. CDR1 is LGHNA and CDR2 is YSLEER in the germline V gene. The CDR3 protein is CASSQDVGGETQYF. DNA of the CDR3: TGCGCCAGCAGCCAAGACGTCGGGGGGGAGACCCAGTACTTC.

V gene TRBV28 combines with J gene TRBJ1-4, with 8 bases lining up with TRBD1. With 4 bases clipped from V and 4 bases from J, the junction kept 5 bases outside the gene matches. The germline V gene encodes CDR1 MDHEN and CDR2 SYDVKM. The CDR3 spans 15 residues. CDR3 nucleotide sequence: TGTGCCAGCAGTTGGGACAGGACTAATAATGAAAAACTGTTTTTT. Its protein is CASSWDRTNNEKLFF.

In this sample, this clone turned up once. This sequence joins TRBV7-2 and TRBJ1-3; 9 positions agree with TRBD1. The germline V gene has CDR1 SGHTA and CDR2 FQGNSA. This CDR3 region has 17 residues. V shed 3 bases, J shed 0 bases, and the junction held 6 bases outside the gene matches. The CDR3 reads CASSFAGTGSSGNTIYF. CDR3 bases: TGTGCCAGCAGCTTCGCCGGGACAGGGAGCTCTGGAAACACCATATATTTT.

The rearrangement joins TRBV30 to TRBJ2-6; TRBD1 matches 7 bases. This CDR3 is 16 amino acids long. From germline, CDR1 is GTSNPN and CDR2 SVGIG (reference sequence). Germline trimming cut 1 base from V and 2 bases from J; bases unmatched to any gene: 5. CDR3 in DNA: TGTGCCTGGAGTGGAGGGGGCGCAGCTGGGGCCAACGTCCTGACTTTC. It translates to CAWSGGGAAGANVLTF.

The chain is built from TRBV7-2 and TRBJ2-1, with a weak D call TRBD1 (5 bases). Trimming took off 5 bases at V and 5 bases at J, with 19 bases between the two ends. Germline V gene sequence: CDR1 SGHTA, CDR2 FQGNSA. The CDR3 runs 16 residues. The CDR3 DNA is TGTGCCAGCAGCCGCGGTAGGGCAGGGAATAACAATGAGCAGTTCTTC. Amino acid sequence: CASSRGRAGNNNEQFF.

This clone has at least ten counts. The chain uses TRBV6-4 and TRBJ2-1; 11 bases match TRBD2. J gave up 6 bases and V 0 bases, and 1 base lay outside the gene matches. Germline CDR1 and CDR2: MRHNA and SNTAGT. The CDR3 has 15 amino acids. Here the CDR3 DNA reads TGTGCCAGCAGTGACTCTAGCGGGGGGGCCAATGAGCAGTTCTTC. Translated, it gives CASSDSSGGANEQFF.

In this sample, this clone turned up many times. V gene TRBV4-3 combines with J gene TRBJ1-4, with unresolved D. The germline CDR1 and CDR2 sequences are LGHNA and YSLEER. This CDR3 region has 15 residues. Trimming took 0 bases from V and 5 from J, leaving 10 bases between them. The CDR3 reads CASSQDNKLNEKLFF. In DNA, the CDR3 is TGCGCCAGCAGCCAAGATAACAAACTAAATGAAAAACTGTTTTTT.

This rearrangement joins TRBV2 to TRBJ1-5, with D maybe TRBD1 (6 bases). This CDR3 is 15 amino acids long. The V gene's germline CDR1 is SNHLY and CDR2 FYNNEI. V lost 6 bases, J lost 5 bases, and 17 bases lay in between. The CDR3 sequence: CASRERAGEYQPQHF. CDR3 nucleotides: TGTGCCAGCAGGGAACGGGCAGGGGAATATCAGCCCCAGCATTTT.

This clone has only a few counts. This chain joins TRBV29-1 and TRBJ2-1; TRBD1 agrees at 7 bases. CDR1 is SQVTM, CDR2 ANQGSEA, per germline. The CDR3 runs 13 residues. Losses at the gene ends were 7 bases for V and 3 bases for J; bases not matched to a gene: 6. CDR3 sequence (DNA): TGCAGCGGACAGGGTGTAGGCTACAATGAGCAGTTCTTC. Protein sequence: CSGQGVGYNEQFF.

This chain uses TRBV9 with TRBJ2-1, with 7 bases that match TRBD2. The CDR3 is made up of 16 amino acids. V was pared by 2 bases and J by 0 bases, with 5 bases of the junction left unmatched. The germline V gene encodes CDR1 SGDLS and CDR2 YYNGEE. The CDR3 protein is CASSVARGSSYNEQFF. CDR3 nucleotide sequence: TGTGCCAGCAGCGTTGCGCGGGGGAGCTCCTACAATGAGCAGTTCTTC.

This chain links TRBV7-8 with TRBJ1-5; a weak D match, TRBD1 (6 bases). Germline-derived CDR1 and CDR2 are SGHVS and FQNEAQ. V was pared by 6 bases and J by 5 bases, with 11 bases between. The CDR3 extends over 13 amino acids. The CDR3 DNA reads as TGTGCCAGCAGGCGGACAGCCGATCAGCCCCAGCATTTT. It yields the protein CASRRTADQPQHF.

The genes are TRBV7-2 and TRBJ1-5; 9 bases are a match to TRBD1. In germline, CDR1 is SGHTA, CDR2 FQGNSA. This CDR3 spans 15 amino acids. The trim removed 4 bases at V and 4 bases at J, leaving 5 bases unmatched. CDR3 coding DNA: TGTGCCAGCAGCTACCAGACAGGGGGTAATCAGCCCCAGCATTTT. The encoded protein is CASSYQTGGNQPQHF.

The rearrangement uses TRBV28 and TRBJ2-1; D remains unclear. Trimming shortened V by 5 bases and J by 7 bases, and 9 bases separated the two germline ends. Germline V gene lookup returns CDR1 MDHEN and CDR2 SYDVKM. The CDR3 has 12 amino acids. The CDR3, as DNA: TGTGCCAGCAGTGAGAGGTGGAATGAGCAGTTCTTC. Residues: CASSERWNEQFF.

The rearrangement uses TRBV4-1 and TRBJ2-5; tentatively, D is TRBD1 (6 bases). Trimming took 0 bases from V and 5 from J, leaving 13 bases between them. CDR3 length equals 15 residues. Per the germline V gene, CDR1 is MGHRA and CDR2 is YSYEKL. CDR3 sequence: CASSQDQGRRETQYF. The CDR3 DNA sequence: TGCGCCAGCAGCCAAGATCAGGGGCGGCGTGAGACCCAGTACTTC.

This clone has only a few counts. This chain connects TRBV7-2 to TRBJ2-1, with 9 nucleotides matching TRBD2. The CDR3 is 15 amino acids. V was clipped by 3 bases and J by 9 bases; unmatched bases: 9. Germline loops: CDR1 SGHTA, CDR2 FQGNSA. Here the CDR3 reads CASSFQSGGPGEQFF. The CDR3 DNA reads TGTGCCAGCAGCTTCCAAAGCGGGGGGCCGGGTGAGCAGTTCTTC.

The chain links TRBV3-1 (or the pseudogene TRBV3-2) to TRBJ2-7; D perhaps matches TRBD1 (6 bases). The V end was cut by 4 bases, the J end by 7 bases, with 14 bases between. CDR1 LGHDT and CDR2 YNNKEL come from the germline V gene (reference sequence). The CDR3 consists of 13 residues. CDR3: CASSLAGEWEQYF. Here the CDR3 DNA reads TGTGCCAGCAGCCTCGCAGGGGAGTGGGAGCAGTACTTC.

There are a few counts of this clone. The rearrangement links TRBV9 to TRBJ1-6, with 9 bases identical to TRBD1. J lost 5 bases, V lost 4 bases, and 1 base had no gene match. The germline V gene encodes CDR1 SGDLS and CDR2 YYNGEE. The CDR3 contains 14 residues. In DNA form, the CDR3 reads TGTGCCAGCAGCCGGACAGGGGATAATTCACCCCTCCACTTT. This sequence encodes CASSRTGDNSPLHF.

The chain links TRBV29-1 to TRBJ1-2, with TRBD1 identical over 9 bases. Looked up from germline, CDR1 is SQVTM and CDR2 is ANQGSEA. Germline trimming cut 5 bases from V and 3 bases from J; bases unmatched to any gene: 10. This CDR3 has 15 amino acids. CDR3: CSVTGTGRRYYGYTF. The CDR3 region has the DNA TGCAGCGTTACGGGGACAGGGAGGCGGTACTATGGCTACACCTTC.